This TCR beta chain comes out of a study of T cells in localized non-small cell lung cancer. Findings and limits, study-wide: Greater T cell density in blood accompanied longer overall survival. A single tumor region was sequenced, leaving heterogeneity possible. Tumor showed lower T cell clonality than uninvolved adjacent lung, where it was highest. Of the top 100 tumor clones, median roughly 55 were in adjacent lung, 25 to 30 among its top 100.

This CDR3 is built from 15 residues. Germline V lookup: CDR1 SGHTA, CDR2 FQGNSA. Trimming took 0 bases from V and 4 from J; bases not matched to a gene: 2. Comment on this clone: Its antigen is not identified.

The method was immunoSEQ multiplex PCR; TCRdb's version includes in-frame clones alone and lacks a portion of them. The repertoire holds more than 70,000 clones, with almost 85% as singletons. The sequence was collected from a man aged 35 to 69 with stage I lung adenocarcinoma. Source: peripheral blood, taken before any cancer treatment. The chain is built from TRBV7-2 and TRBJ2-2, with TRBD1 matching over 7 bases. The CDR3 nucleotides read TGTGCCAGCAGCTTAGCGCCAGGGGGCACCGGGGAGCTGTTTTTT. As protein: CASSLAPGGTGELFF. Drawing the rest from reference TRBV7-2 and TRBJ2-2, the complete variable domain is GAGVSQSPSNKVTEKGKDVELRCDPISGHTALYWYRQSLGQGLEFLIYFQGNSAPDKSGLPSDRFSAERTGGSVSTLTIQRTQQEDSAVYLCASSLAPGGTGELFFGEGSRLTVL.